This T cell receptor (beta chain) stems from a study of regulatory T cells in long-lasting Graves disease. In the study overall: Antithyroid drugs had been taken under 3 months by newly diagnosed Graves' patients.

CDR3 regions were amplified by Arm-PCR using iRepertoire HTBI primers to build TCR beta libraries. TCRdb re-analysed the multiplex PCR reads in MiXCR, keeping a single row per CDR3 protein. The table includes 350,000 to 500,000 distinct CDR3 sequences, 14% detected once. The time point was: newly diagnosed GD, antithyroid drugs for less than 3 months. PBMC RNA was the source of the TCR library. This clonotype has more than one count but fewer than ten. Separately, the same data were catalogued under a study of T cells in Graves' hyperthyroidism and ophthalmopathy. That paper notes: HTBI primers were the set used in a first-round RT-PCR of the TCR CDR3.

The TCR comes from a woman aged 45-60 years with Graves disease. The starting material was peripheral blood mononuclear cells (PBMCs), obtained at new diagnosis, from a patient treated with antithyroid drugs.

The CDR3 here is CASSGGGTSYNEQFF. Written as DNA, the CDR3 is TGTGCCAGCAGTGGAGGGGGTACCTCCTACAATGAGCAGTTCTTC. The chain links TRBV6-1 to TRBJ2-1, with D perhaps TRBD1 (6 bases). This CDR3 spans 15 amino acids. Between the trimmed V and J ends, which lost 4 bases and 0 bases, there was a span of 10 bases. CDR1 and CDR2 (germline): MNHNS, SASEGT.